This TCR beta chain was identified in a study of shared clonotypes between healthy human individuals. As for the study in general: Used for every donor were three CD4 naive, three CD4 memory, two CD8 naive and one CD8 memory plate.

The deep-level immunoSEQ assay was used. Measured with immunoSEQ multiplex PCR; TCRdb has only the in-frame clones, and not every one. The repertoire consists of about 2.2 million clones, with just over 90% occurring once and the leading ten covering approximately 1.7%. Concerning this clone itself: Its matching antigen is unknown.

Germline V gene data show CDR1 as MGHRA and CDR2 as YSYEKL. V was cut by 5 bases and J by 4 bases, with 17 bases left in between. This CDR3 region has 16 residues. Naive CD8 cells, CD45RO-negative and positively selected for CCR7, excluded terminally differentiated effector memory CD45RA+ cells. Whole-study findings and limits: How much donors shared clonotypes was expected to be affected by sequencing depth.

Sample: naive CD8+ T cells from PBMCs. This clonotype was obtained from a man in his late teens or twenties in good health. Some clones in this sample may be carry-over from other donors' samples. V and J are TRBV4-1 and TRBJ2-2; D possibly matches TRBD1 or TRBD2 (5 bases each). The CDR3 nucleotides are TGCGCCAGCAGCGCAAGTTTGGGGGTCGGCACCGGGGAGCTGTTTTTT. As protein: CASSASLGVGTGELFF.